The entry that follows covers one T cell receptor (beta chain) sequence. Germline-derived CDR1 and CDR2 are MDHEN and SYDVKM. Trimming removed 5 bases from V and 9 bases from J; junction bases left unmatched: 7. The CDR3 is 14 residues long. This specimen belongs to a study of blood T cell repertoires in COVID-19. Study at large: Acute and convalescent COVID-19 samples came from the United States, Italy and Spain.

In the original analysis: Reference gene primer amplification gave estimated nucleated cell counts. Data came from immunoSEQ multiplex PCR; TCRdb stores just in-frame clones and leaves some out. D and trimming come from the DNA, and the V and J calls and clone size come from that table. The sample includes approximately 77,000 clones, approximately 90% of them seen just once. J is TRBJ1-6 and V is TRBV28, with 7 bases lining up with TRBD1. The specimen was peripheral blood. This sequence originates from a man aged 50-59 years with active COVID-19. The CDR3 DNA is TGTGCCAGCAGTGTGACAGGGTTGGGTTCACCCCTCCACTTT. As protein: CASSVTGLGSPLHF.